Presented here are 21 T cell receptor beta chains from one specimen sequenced in a study of Ad26.COV2.S vaccination and SARS-CoV-2 variants. Sequenced by immunoSEQ multiplex PCR; TCRdb stores in-frame clones only, minus some. The data contain about 480,000 clones, around 88% of them seen just once; the ten biggest clones take up roughly 13%. Treatment given: over 15 received Ad26.COV2.S at low or high dose, single or two shots; 5 received placebo; per-sample allocation not given. After the first vaccine or placebo injection, samples were drawn on day 63. The material sequenced was peripheral blood, taken in a trial of Ad26.COV2.S vaccine versus placebo. These receptors all stem from a person between 18 and 65 years old who received the Ad26.COV2.S COVID-19 vaccine or a placebo.

J is TRBJ1-2 and V is TRBV15, with D perhaps TRBD1 (5 bases). CDR3 size: 15 residues. Trimming shortened V by 5 bases and J by 0 bases, and 13 bases separated the two germline ends. From germline, CDR1 is LNHNV and CDR2 YYDKDF (reference sequence). The CDR3 loop reads CATSPRQRSNYGYTF. CDR3 bases: TGTGCCACCAGCCCCCGACAGAGATCTAACTATGGCTACACCTTC.

The V call is TRBV27, the J call TRBJ2-7; D is possibly TRBD2 (5 bases). The CDR3 contains 14 residues. Germline CDR1 reads MNHEY; CDR2 reads SMNVEV (reference sequence). Trimming took off 5 bases at V and 2 bases at J, with 13 bases between the two ends. Written as DNA, the CDR3 is TGTGCCAGCAGTCAGCGGAGCCAGACCTACGAGCAGTACTTC. Residues: CASSQRSQTYEQYF.

This chain uses TRBV3-1 (or the pseudogene TRBV3-2) with TRBJ2-1, with 10 bases aligning to TRBD2. Looked up from germline, CDR1 is LGHDT and CDR2 is YNNKEL (reference sequence). The CDR3 loop spans 15 amino acids. With V trimmed by 4 bases and J by 3 bases, 3 bases remained unmatched. The CDR3 region is CASSRTSGNYNEQFF. The CDR3 DNA follows: TGTGCCAGCAGCCGGACTAGCGGAAACTACAATGAGCAGTTCTTC.

The chain combines TRBV4-3 with TRBJ1-3; the D is unclear. The germline gives CDR1 LGHNA, CDR2 YSLEER. CDR3 size: 16 residues. The V gene lost 3 bases and the J gene lost 0 bases, with 12 bases spanning the gap. Here the CDR3 reads CASSQDRLSSGNTIYF. CDR3 DNA sequence: TGCGCCAGCAGCCAGGACCGACTGAGCTCTGGAAACACCATATATTTT.

This clone was detected only once. The V gene is TRBV28, the J gene TRBJ1-2; D possibly corresponds to TRBD1 (5 bases). Germline-derived CDR1 and CDR2 are MDHEN and SYDVKM. The ends were cut back, 2 bases at V and 4 bases at J, with 14 bases in the middle. The CDR3 has 15 amino acids. CDR3 coding DNA: TGTGCCAGCAGTTTAGGGGGTCCCGAGGCCTATGGCTACACCTTC. Protein product: CASSLGGPEAYGYTF.

V and J are TRBV19 and TRBJ2-1; either TRBD1 or TRBD2 may supply D (5 bases each). Between the trimmed V and J ends, which lost 5 bases and 3 bases, there was a span of 14 bases. Germline V gives CDR1 LNHDA, CDR2 SQIVND (reference sequence). This CDR3 region has 15 residues. CDR3 sequence reads: CASSDFRDLYNEQFF. CDR3 sequence (DNA): TGTGCCAGTAGTGACTTCAGGGACCTCTACAATGAGCAGTTCTTC.

The CDR3 loop reads CASSLGGSQETQYF. CDR3 nucleotide sequence: TGTGCCAGCAGCTTAGGAGGGAGTCAAGAGACCCAGTACTTC. V is TRBV7-9 and J is TRBJ2-5, with D tentatively TRBD2 (5 bases). V was cut by 1 base and J by 2 bases, with 8 bases left in between. CDR1 and CDR2 (germline): SEHNR, FQNEAQ (reference sequence). The CDR3 runs 14 residues.

V gene TRBV19 combines with J gene TRBJ2-7; TRBD1 might be the D (6 bases). Germline CDR1 reads LNHDA; CDR2 reads SQIVND (reference sequence). The CDR3 loop spans 15 amino acids. V shed 10 bases and J shed 1 base, with 20 bases lying between them. The CDR3 loop is CANNQGPGGSYEQYF. Written as DNA, the CDR3 is TGTGCCAACAACCAGGGGCCCGGAGGTTCCTACGAGCAGTACTTC.

The rearrangement joins TRBV15 to TRBJ2-7, with 11 bases matching TRBD2. After removal of 0 bases from V and 6 bases from J, the junction contained 4 bases not matched to a gene. CDR1 is LNHNV, CDR2 YYDKDF, per germline (reference sequence). The CDR3 extends over 15 amino acids. The CDR3 here is CATSRDRGLAAEQYF. CDR3 DNA: TGTGCCACCAGCAGAGATCGGGGACTAGCGGCCGAGCAGTACTTC. Filled out from reference TRBV15 and TRBJ2-7, the complete variable domain reads DAMVIQNPRYQVTQFGKPVTLSCSQTLNHNVMYWYQQKSSQAPKLLFHYYDKDFNNEADTPDNFQSRRPNTSFCFLDIRSPGLGDTAMYLCATSRDRGLAAEQYFGPGTRLTVT.

The chain joins TRBV3-1 (or the pseudogene TRBV3-2) to TRBJ2-5; perhaps TRBD2 as D (6 bases). V was pared by 3 bases and J by 5 bases, with 16 bases between. The CDR3 contains 15 residues. Germline-derived CDR1 and CDR2 are LGHDT and YNNKEL (reference sequence). Written as DNA, the CDR3 is TGTGCCAGCAGCCAGGGACTCCCCGGCGGGGAGACCCAGTACTTC. Translation: CASSQGLPGGETQYF.

V gene TRBV5-1 combines with J gene TRBJ1-5, with D maybe TRBD1 (5 bases). This CDR3 contains 14 residues. V lost 4 bases and J lost 5, with 13 bases in between. CDR1 is SGHRS and CDR2 is YFSETQ in the germline V gene. Here the CDR3 reads CASSAGLGDQPQHF. The CDR3 DNA follows: TGCGCCAGCAGCGCGGGACTTGGGGATCAGCCCCAGCATTTT.

V is TRBV11-2 and J is TRBJ2-5; D not resolved. Germline CDR1 and CDR2: SGHAT and FQNNGV. CDR3 length equals 11 residues. Trimming removed 7 bases at V and 4 bases at J, with 7 bases between. The chain's CDR3 is CASTSGETQYF. CDR3 nucleotides: TGTGCCAGCACCTCGGGAGAGACCCAGTACTTC.

This chain joins TRBV5-1 and TRBJ2-7; D is ambiguous. This CDR3 comprises 12 residues. Per the germline V gene, CDR1 is SGHRS and CDR2 is YFSETQ. The ends were cut back, 1 base at V and 6 bases at J, with 8 bases in the middle. The CDR3 sequence is CASSLTPGEQYF. The CDR3 coding sequence is TGCGCCAGCAGCTTGACGCCAGGCGAGCAGTACTTC.

The CDR3 is CASSRTGGNIQYF. In DNA, the CDR3 is TGTGCCAGCAGCCGGACAGGGGGCAACATTCAGTACTTC. J is TRBJ2-4 and V is TRBV3-1 (or the pseudogene TRBV3-2); 11 bases line up with TRBD1. Germline lookup yields CDR1 LGHDT and CDR2 YNNKEL (reference sequence). Trimming at V came to 4 bases and at J to 7 bases, leaving 0 bases not matched to a gene. This CDR3 is built from 13 residues.

This clone was counted a few times. The chain has TRBV5-1 and TRBJ1-2; 10 positions match TRBD1. V trimming: 2 bases; J trimming: 6 bases; junction bases outside the gene matches: 4. CDR3 length: 14 amino acids. Germline V gives CDR1 SGHRS, CDR2 YFSETQ. The CDR3 DNA is TGCGCCAGCAGCTTTGGGACAGGGGTTCATGGCTACACCTTC. Amino acid sequence: CASSFGTGVHGYTF.

This chain joins TRBV4-2 and TRBJ1-4, with D possibly matching TRBD1 (5 bases). Germline V CDR1 and CDR2: LGHNA, YNFKEQ. V was trimmed by 0 bases and J by 6 bases, leaving 14 bases between them. CDR3 length: 16 amino acids. CDR3 region: CASSQDPGRAYEKLFF. CDR3 nucleotides: TGTGCCAGCAGCCAAGACCCCGGCAGGGCCTATGAAAAACTGTTTTTT.

This sequence joins TRBV5-1 and TRBJ2-7, with TRBD1 matching 12 bases. The germline V gene encodes CDR1 SGHRS and CDR2 YFSETQ. V dropped 4 bases and J dropped 6; count of bases not matched to a gene: 5. This CDR3 region has 14 residues. The CDR3 sequence is CASSIGTGGREQYF. The CDR3 nucleotides read TGCGCCAGCAGCATAGGGACAGGGGGCCGCGAGCAGTACTTC.

The chain links TRBV15 to TRBJ2-1; D possibly corresponds to TRBD2 (6 bases). Germline V lookup: CDR1 LNHNV, CDR2 YYDKDF (reference sequence). The CDR3 consists of 14 residues. Trimming pared 3 bases from V and 8 bases from J, leaving 14 bases between. CDR3 in amino acids: CATSSGGLRYEQFF. The CDR3 DNA follows: TGTGCCACCAGCAGTGGAGGGCTTAGATATGAGCAGTTCTTC.

The chain combines TRBV7-9 with TRBJ1-2; 7 positions agree with TRBD1. The trim removed 5 bases at V and 6 bases at J, leaving 9 bases unmatched. The CDR3 totals 14 residues. Germline loops: CDR1 SEHNR, CDR2 FQNEAQ (reference sequence). In DNA, the CDR3 is TGTGCCAGCAGCCAAGGCGACAGGGTAAATGGCTACACCTTC. Amino acid sequence: CASSQGDRVNGYTF.

V usage is TRBV5-4 and J usage is TRBJ2-1, with 8 positions matching TRBD2. CDR3 length: 14 amino acids. Germline V gene sequence: CDR1 SGHNT, CDR2 YYREEE (reference sequence). V trimming: 2 bases; J trimming: 6 bases; junction bases outside the gene matches: 4. The CDR3 bases are TGTGCCAGCAGCTTCGGGGGGGTCTTCAATGAGCAGTTCTTC. Protein sequence: CASSFGGVFNEQFF. The variable domain in full, with the rest retrieved from reference TRBV5-4 and TRBJ2-1, is ETGVTQSPTHLIKTRGQQVTLRCSSQSGHNTVSWYQQALGQGPQFIFQYYREEENGRGNFPPRFSGLQFPNYSSELNVNALELDDSALYLCASSFGGVFNEQFFGPGTRLTVL.

This clone was detected a few times. This chain connects TRBV7-9 to TRBJ2-1; TRBD1 aligns across 10 bases. Germline V gene sequence: CDR1 SEHNR, CDR2 FQNEAQ (reference sequence). The ends lost 5 bases at V and 7 bases at J; junction bases unmatched: 17. The CDR3 runs 18 residues. The CDR3 is CASSPSKTGGAKYNEQFF. In DNA, the CDR3 is TGTGCCAGCAGCCCCTCTAAGACAGGGGGCGCAAAGTATAATGAGCAGTTCTTC.